The 20 T cell receptor beta chains listed next were all sequenced from one sample in a study of blood T cell repertoires in COVID-19. The protocol was immunoSEQ multiplex PCR, while the TCRdb copy is restricted to in-frame clones and leaves out a portion. The sample includes around 78,000 clones, about nine tenths seen only once; the top ten take around 26%. Sample: peripheral blood. These receptors were collected from a man aged 50 to 59 with active or convalescent COVID-19.

This rearrangement joins TRBV15 to TRBJ1-2; D perhaps matches TRBD1 (5 bases). CDR1 and CDR2 (germline): LNHNV, YYDKDF (reference sequence). Trimming removed 3 bases at V and 0 bases at J, with 8 bases between. The CDR3 extends over 14 amino acids. CDR3 in amino acids: CATSSGGANYGYTF. The DNA for the CDR3 is TGTGCCACCAGCAGCGGGGGAGCTAACTATGGCTACACCTTC.

This chain uses TRBV27 with TRBJ1-4, with unresolved D. Per the germline V gene, CDR1 is MNHEY and CDR2 is SMNVEV (reference sequence). The CDR3 loop spans 12 amino acids. Trimming shortened V by 6 bases and J by 3 bases, and 5 bases separated the two germline ends. CDR3 in DNA: TGTGCCAGCAGAGCCCCTAATGAAAAACTGTTTTTT. Protein product: CASRAPNEKLFF.

This clone has a single count. The chain carries TRBV3-1 (or the pseudogene TRBV3-2) and TRBJ1-2; D not resolved. The CDR3 consists of 15 residues. Between the trimmed V and J ends, which lost 0 bases and 8 bases, there was a span of 16 bases. Germline V gene data show CDR1 as LGHDT and CDR2 as YNNKEL (reference sequence). For the CDR3, the DNA is TGTGCCAGCAGCCAAGAGACTGGCAGAGCCTTAGGCTACACCTTC. Encoded protein: CASSQETGRALGYTF.

The gene calls are TRBV19 and TRBJ2-1; D might be TRBD1 (6 bases). The CDR3 extends over 16 amino acids. CDR1 and CDR2 (germline): LNHDA, SQIVND (reference sequence). V lost 4 bases, J lost 6 bases, and 19 bases lay in between. DNA for the CDR3: TGTGCCAGTAGTAGTTCCGCGTGGGGGCAGGCCAATGAGCAGTTCTTC. Its protein product is CASSSSAWGQANEQFF.

V is TRBV5-4 and J is TRBJ2-5, with 8 bases lining up with TRBD2. This CDR3 has 15 amino acids. V shed 0 bases, J shed 1 base, and the junction held 2 bases outside the gene matches. CDR1 is SGHNT and CDR2 is YYREEE in the germline V gene (reference sequence). CDR3 nucleotide sequence: TGTGCCAGCAGCTTGGCCGGGGGGGCCCAAGAGACCCAGTACTTC. Encoded protein: CASSLAGGAQETQYF.

This rearrangement joins TRBV24-1 to TRBJ1-2; TRBD1 is a possible D gene (6 bases). CDR1 KGHDR and CDR2 SFDVKD come from the germline V gene. Trimming stripped 3 bases from V and 5 bases from J, with 9 bases between. This CDR3 is built from 13 residues. The CDR3 is CATSDDRMYGYTF. CDR3 DNA sequence: TGTGCCACCAGTGATGACAGGATGTATGGCTACACCTTC.

CDR3 bases: TGTGCCAGCAGCCCCAGCGGGGAGCTCGCCGGGGAGCTGTTTTTT. Amino acids: CASSPSGELAGELFF. The V call is TRBV9, the J call TRBJ2-2, with 7 bases matching TRBD2. Germline lookup yields CDR1 SGDLS and CDR2 YYNGEE. Trimming cost V 4 bases and J 6 bases; bases outside gene matches: 9. This CDR3 has 15 residues. The full variable domain, in which reference TRBV9 and TRBJ2-2 provide the parts outside the CDR3, is DSGVTQTPKHLITATGQRVTLRCSPRSGDLSVYWYQQSLDQGLQFLIQYYNGEERAKGNILERFSAQQFPDLHSELNLSSLELGDSALYFCASSPSGELAGELFFGEGSRLTVL.

This rearrangement joins TRBV19 to TRBJ1-5, with D unclear. Looked up from germline, CDR1 is LNHDA and CDR2 is SQIVND (reference sequence). The CDR3 loop spans 16 amino acids. V lost 5 bases, J lost 2 bases, and 16 bases lay in between. The chain's CDR3 is CASSYLAPRGNQPQHF. CDR3 bases: TGTGCCAGTAGTTATCTCGCCCCGAGAGGCAATCAGCCCCAGCATTTT.

This sequence joins TRBV30 and TRBJ2-5; 8 bases align to TRBD1. Germline V gives CDR1 GTSNPN, CDR2 SVGIG (reference sequence). The junction had 5 bases not matched to a gene; V was cut back by 3 bases and J by 5 bases. This CDR3 region has 13 residues. The CDR3 DNA sequence: TGTGCCTGGAGGGCCAGGGGGCTGGAGACCCAGTACTTC. It is translated as CAWRARGLETQYF.

The chain uses TRBV5-4 and TRBJ2-7; the match to TRBD1 covers 8 bases. This CDR3 has 15 amino acids. The J segment lost 1 base and the V segment lost 3 bases, leaving 6 bases of the junction unmatched. The germline V gene has CDR1 SGHNT and CDR2 YYREEE (reference sequence). CDR3 sequence: CASSWGQDPSYEQYF. CDR3 in DNA: TGTGCCAGCAGCTGGGGACAGGACCCTTCCTACGAGCAGTACTTC.

Only one count was recorded for this clone. CDR3 sequence: CASSQDGGQGLSPLHF. CDR3 DNA: TGTGCCAGCAGCCAAGACGGGGGACAGGGGCTTTCACCCCTCCACTTT. V and J are TRBV3-1 (or the pseudogene TRBV3-2) and TRBJ1-6; TRBD1 matches 10 bases. J was trimmed by 9 bases and V by 0 bases; bases with no gene match: 5. Germline CDR1 is LGHDT and CDR2 is YNNKEL (reference sequence). There are 16 residues in the CDR3.

J is TRBJ1-2 and V is TRBV6-1; D unresolved. The ends were cut back, 3 bases at V and 0 bases at J, with 14 bases in the middle. There are 16 residues in the CDR3. Germline V CDR1 and CDR2: MNHNS, SASEGT. CDR3 coding DNA: TGTGCCAGCAGTGACCTTTTGGGGAGAGCTAACTATGGCTACACCTTC. This codes for CASSDLLGRANYGYTF.

The rearrangement links TRBV29-1 to TRBJ1-3, with 10 bases fitting TRBD1. The J segment lost 3 bases and the V segment lost 8 bases, leaving 13 bases of the junction unmatched. Per the germline V gene, CDR1 is SQVTM and CDR2 is ANQGSEA. The CDR3 spans 16 residues. The CDR3 protein is CSSPTGDRGHGNTIYF. CDR3 bases: TGCAGCAGCCCGACAGGGGACAGGGGCCATGGAAACACCATATATTTT.

The chain uses TRBV6-1 and TRBJ2-7, with no clear D. V lost 2 bases and J 4 bases, leaving 3 bases between the germline ends. This CDR3 region has 11 residues. Per germline, CDR1 MNHNS and CDR2 SASEGT. The CDR3 spells CASSEPYEQYF. DNA of the CDR3: TGTGCCAGCAGTGAACCATACGAGCAGTACTTC.

This clone was seen more than once but under ten times. The CDR3 DNA reads as TGTGCCAGCAGCCCTAACCGGGACAGAATCTCCTACGAGCAGTACTTC. This translates into CASSPNRDRISYEQYF. J is TRBJ2-7 and V is TRBV7-8, with TRBD1 identical over 7 bases. CDR1 SGHVS and CDR2 FQNEAQ come from the germline V gene. This CDR3 has 16 residues. With V trimmed by 5 bases and J by 0 bases, 10 bases remained unmatched.

This sequence joins TRBV5-6 and TRBJ2-3; D is unclear. The CDR3 has 18 amino acids. Germline V CDR1 and CDR2: SGHDT, YYEEEE. The germline V and J ends were trimmed by 4 bases and 2 bases, with 23 bases remaining between them. CDR3 DNA sequence: TGTGCCAGCAGCCCGATTCTACCTAGAGCGCAAGTCACAGATACGCAGTATTTT. Its protein product is CASSPILPRAQVTDTQYF.

The chain has TRBV28 and TRBJ2-5; D is ambiguous. V was shortened by 5 bases and J by 2 bases, with 12 bases between the two germline ends. CDR3 length equals 14 residues. Per the germline V gene, CDR1 is MDHEN and CDR2 is SYDVKM. CDR3 sequence: CASSPPTRQETQYF. The CDR3 DNA follows: TGTGCCAGCAGTCCTCCGACAAGGCAAGAGACCCAGTACTTC.

The gene calls are TRBV11-1 and TRBJ2-7; 13 bases are shared with TRBD2. V was pared by 5 bases and J by 6 bases, with 4 bases of the junction left unmatched. The germline CDR1 and CDR2 sequences are SGHAT and FQDESV (reference sequence). The CDR3 consists of 14 residues. CDR3 in DNA: TGTGCCAGCAGCGTAACTAGCGGGAGGGCCGAGCAGTACTTC. Protein sequence: CASSVTSGRAEQYF.

The chain uses TRBV4-1 and TRBJ1-5, with 7 bases aligning to TRBD1. Trimming removed 8 bases from V and 2 bases from J; junction bases left unmatched: 6. Germline CDR1 and CDR2: MGHRA and YSYEKL. The CDR3 extends over 14 amino acids. The CDR3: CASGVGQGNQPQHF. Here the CDR3 DNA reads TGCGCCAGCGGGGTTGGACAGGGCAATCAGCCCCAGCATTTT.

This clone was seen only once. The CDR3 nucleotides are TGCGCCAGCAGCTCCTTAGCGGGAGGGGGAACCGGGGAGCTGTTTTTT. Encoded protein: CASSSLAGGGTGELFF. The rearrangement uses TRBV5-1 and TRBJ2-2; 11 positions agree with TRBD2. From germline, CDR1 is SGHRS and CDR2 YFSETQ. The V and J ends lost 3 bases and 5 bases, in that order; junction bases with no gene match: 6. CDR3 length equals 16 residues.